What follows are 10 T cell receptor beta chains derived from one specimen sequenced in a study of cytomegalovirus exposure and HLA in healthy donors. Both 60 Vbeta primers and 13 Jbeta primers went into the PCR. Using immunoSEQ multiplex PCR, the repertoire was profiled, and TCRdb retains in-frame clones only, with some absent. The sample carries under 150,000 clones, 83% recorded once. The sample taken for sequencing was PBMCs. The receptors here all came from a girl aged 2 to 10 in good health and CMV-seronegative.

The chain's CDR3 is CASSERILGDQPQHF. CDR3 DNA sequence: TGTGCCAGCAGTGAAAGAATACTGGGAGATCAGCCCCAGCATTTT. The rearrangement links TRBV2 to TRBJ1-5; no clear D. Trimming removed 2 bases from V and 5 bases from J, with 13 bases in between. Germline assignment: CDR1 SNHLY and CDR2 FYNNEI. CDR3 length: 15 amino acids.

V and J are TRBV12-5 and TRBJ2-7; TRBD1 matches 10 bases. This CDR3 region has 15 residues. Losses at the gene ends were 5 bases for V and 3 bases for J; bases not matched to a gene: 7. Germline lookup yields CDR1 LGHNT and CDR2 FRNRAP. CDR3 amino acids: CASGPGTGDHYEQYF. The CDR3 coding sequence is TGTGCTAGTGGTCCCGGGACAGGGGACCACTACGAGCAGTACTTC.

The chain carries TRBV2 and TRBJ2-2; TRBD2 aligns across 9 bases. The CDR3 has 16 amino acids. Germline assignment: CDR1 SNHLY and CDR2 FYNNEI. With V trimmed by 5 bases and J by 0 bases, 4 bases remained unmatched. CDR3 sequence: CASSRGGGSNTGELFF. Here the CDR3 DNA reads TGTGCCAGCAGTCGCGGGGGGGGCTCGAACACCGGGGAGCTGTTTTTT.

DNA for the CDR3: TGTGCCAGCAGTTCCGGGACAGGGTATTACAATGAGCAGTTCTTC. It specifies CASSSGTGYYNEQFF. The rearrangement uses TRBV6-8 and TRBJ2-1; TRBD1 matches at 9 bases. Germline lookup yields CDR1 MNHGY and CDR2 SAAAGT. Unmatched junction bases numbered 5, after V lost 4 bases and J lost 4 bases. This CDR3 has 15 amino acids.

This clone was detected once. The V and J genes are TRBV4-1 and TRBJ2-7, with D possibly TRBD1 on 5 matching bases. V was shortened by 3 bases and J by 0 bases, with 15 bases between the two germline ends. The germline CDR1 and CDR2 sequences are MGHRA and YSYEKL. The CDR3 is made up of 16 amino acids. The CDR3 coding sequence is TGCGCCAGCAGCCAGATCCCCCGCAGGGCCTCCTACGAGCAGTACTTC. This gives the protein CASSQIPRRASYEQYF.

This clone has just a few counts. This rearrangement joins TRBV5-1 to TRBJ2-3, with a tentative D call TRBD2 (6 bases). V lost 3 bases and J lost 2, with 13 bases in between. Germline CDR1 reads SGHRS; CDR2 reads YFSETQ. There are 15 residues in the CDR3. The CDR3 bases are TGCGCCAGCAGCTCGGCGGGATTCCCCACAGATACGCAGTATTTT. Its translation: CASSSAGFPTDTQYF.

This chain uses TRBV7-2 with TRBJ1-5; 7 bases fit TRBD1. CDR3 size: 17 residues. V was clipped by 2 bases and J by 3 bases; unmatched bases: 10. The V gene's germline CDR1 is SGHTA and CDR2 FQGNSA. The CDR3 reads CASSLRSAGGFNQPQHF. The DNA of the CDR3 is TGTGCCAGCAGCTTAAGGTCGGCAGGGGGGTTCAATCAGCCCCAGCATTTT.

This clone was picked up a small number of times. Written as DNA, the CDR3 is TGCGCCAGCAGTGAGTCTGGCCTCACCATATCCGAGCAGTACTTC. Translated, it gives CASSESGLTISEQYF. V gene TRBV10-2 combines with J gene TRBJ2-7; D is unresolved. The CDR3 runs 15 residues. CDR1 and CDR2 (germline): WSHSY, SAAADI. The V end lost 0 bases, the J end lost 6 bases, and 15 bases lay between the germline ends.

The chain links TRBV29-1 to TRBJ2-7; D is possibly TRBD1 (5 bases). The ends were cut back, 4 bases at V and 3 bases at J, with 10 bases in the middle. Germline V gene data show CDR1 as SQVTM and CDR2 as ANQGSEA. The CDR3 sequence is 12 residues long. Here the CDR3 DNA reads TGCAGCGTTGTTGACAGTAGCTACGAGCAGTACTTC. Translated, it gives CSVVDSSYEQYF.

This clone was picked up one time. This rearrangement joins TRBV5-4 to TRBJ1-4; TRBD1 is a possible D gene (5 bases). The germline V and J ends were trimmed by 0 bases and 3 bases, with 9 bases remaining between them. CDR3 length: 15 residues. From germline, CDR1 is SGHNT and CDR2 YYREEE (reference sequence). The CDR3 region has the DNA TGTGCCAGCAGCTTGGGCAGGGCGGCTAATGAAAAACTGTTTTTT. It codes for CASSLGRAANEKLFF.